This T cell receptor beta chain was profiled in a study of PD-1 blockade in mismatch repair-deficient tumors. Across the whole study: Patients had approximately 11 mismatch repair-deficient cancer types and were previously treated and progressing.

V shed 6 bases, J shed 3 bases, and the junction held 17 bases outside the gene matches. This CDR3 is built from 19 residues. CDR1 is MNHEY and CDR2 is SMNVEV in the germline V gene (reference sequence). This clone was counted once. The assay was immunoSEQ multiplex PCR, and TCRdb's table has in-frame clones only and misses some. The sample holds tens of thousands of clones, approximately 84% seen once. Every patient had mismatch repair deficiency by PCR or immunohistochemistry. TCRs were sequenced from a few patients responding to pembrolizumab. The chain uses TRBV27 and TRBJ2-4; TRBD2 agrees at 10 bases. Sequencing was performed on peripheral blood, taken 2 weeks after starting pembrolizumab. This clonotype was obtained from an adult with mismatch repair-deficient cancer. The CDR3 loop is CASSPYSPQAGGLKNIQYF. CDR3 nucleotide sequence: TGTGCCAGCAGCCCTTACTCCCCCCAAGCGGGAGGGCTCAAAAACATTCAGTACTTC.